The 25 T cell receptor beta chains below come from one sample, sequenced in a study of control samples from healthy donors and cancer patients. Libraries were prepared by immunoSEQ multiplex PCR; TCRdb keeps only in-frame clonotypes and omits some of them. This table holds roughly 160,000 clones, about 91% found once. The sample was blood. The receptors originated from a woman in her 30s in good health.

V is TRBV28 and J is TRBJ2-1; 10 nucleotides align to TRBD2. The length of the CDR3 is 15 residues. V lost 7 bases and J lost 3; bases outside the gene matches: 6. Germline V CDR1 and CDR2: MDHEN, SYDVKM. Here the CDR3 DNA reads TGTGCCAGCACTTGGACTAGCGGAGTCTACAATGAGCAGTTCTTC. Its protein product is CASTWTSGVYNEQFF.

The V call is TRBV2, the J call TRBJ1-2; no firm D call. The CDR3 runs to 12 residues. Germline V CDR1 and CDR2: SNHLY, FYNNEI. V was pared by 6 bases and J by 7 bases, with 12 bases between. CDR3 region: CASSLHGGGYTF. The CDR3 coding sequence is TGTGCCAGCAGCCTACACGGAGGTGGCTACACCTTC.

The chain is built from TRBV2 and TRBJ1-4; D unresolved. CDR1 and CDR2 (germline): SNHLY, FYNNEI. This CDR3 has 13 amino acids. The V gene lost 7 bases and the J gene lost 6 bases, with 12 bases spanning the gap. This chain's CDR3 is CASTYGEYEKLFF. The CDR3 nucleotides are TGTGCCAGCACTTACGGGGAGTATGAAAAACTGTTTTTT.

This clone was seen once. The CDR3 coding sequence is TGTGCCAGCAGCTTACTCGACAGTTCGGGTGGCTACACCTTC. It is translated as CASSLLDSSGGYTF. V and J are TRBV7-9 and TRBJ1-2; D possibly corresponds to TRBD1 (5 bases). This CDR3 is 14 amino acids long. The V gene lost 2 bases and the J gene lost 7 bases, with 14 bases spanning the gap. Germline CDR1 is SEHNR and CDR2 is FQNEAQ (reference sequence).

CDR3 nucleotides: TGTGCCAGCAACCCCGATGGGGATACGCAGTATTTT. It yields the protein CASNPDGDTQYF. The chain employs TRBV12-3 or TRBV12-4 and TRBJ2-3; D gene unclear. This CDR3 has 12 residues. V lost 7 bases and J 6 bases, leaving 11 bases between the germline ends.

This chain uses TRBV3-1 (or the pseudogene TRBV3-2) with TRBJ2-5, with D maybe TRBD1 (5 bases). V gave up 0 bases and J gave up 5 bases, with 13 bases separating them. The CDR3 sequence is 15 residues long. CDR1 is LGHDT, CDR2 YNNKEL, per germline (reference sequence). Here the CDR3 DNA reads TGTGCCAGCAGCCAAGATCGCTCTAGGGGCGAGACCCAGTACTTC. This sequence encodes CASSQDRSRGETQYF.

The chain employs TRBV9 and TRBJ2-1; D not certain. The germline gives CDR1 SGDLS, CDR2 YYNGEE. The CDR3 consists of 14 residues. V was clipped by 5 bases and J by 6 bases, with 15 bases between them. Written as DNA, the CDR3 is TGTGCCAGCAGTGCTCATTTCCAGGCCAATGAGCAGTTCTTC. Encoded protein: CASSAHFQANEQFF.

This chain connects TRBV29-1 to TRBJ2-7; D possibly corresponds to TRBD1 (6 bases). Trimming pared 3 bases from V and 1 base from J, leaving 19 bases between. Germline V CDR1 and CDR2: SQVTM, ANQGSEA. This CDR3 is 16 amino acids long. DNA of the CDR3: TGCAGCGTTGAGGGTACAACAGGGACCAAATCCTACGAGCAGTACTTC. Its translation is CSVEGTTGTKSYEQYF.

This CDR3 reads CASSSRGGRAGDTQYF. CDR3 nucleotides: TGCGCCAGCAGTTCACGCGGTGGGAGGGCCGGAGATACGCAGTATTTT. This chain links TRBV5-1 with TRBJ2-3; 7 positions match TRBD2. Germline loops: CDR1 SGHRS, CDR2 YFSETQ. V shed 5 bases, J shed 5 bases, and the junction held 14 bases outside the gene matches. The CDR3 is 16 amino acids.

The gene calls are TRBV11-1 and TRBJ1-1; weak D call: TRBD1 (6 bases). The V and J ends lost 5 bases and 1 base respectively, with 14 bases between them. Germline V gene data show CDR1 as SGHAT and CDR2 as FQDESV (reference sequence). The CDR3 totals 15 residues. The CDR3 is CASSTSDSSNTEAFF. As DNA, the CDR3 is TGTGCCAGCAGCACCTCGGACAGTTCGAACACTGAAGCTTTCTTT.

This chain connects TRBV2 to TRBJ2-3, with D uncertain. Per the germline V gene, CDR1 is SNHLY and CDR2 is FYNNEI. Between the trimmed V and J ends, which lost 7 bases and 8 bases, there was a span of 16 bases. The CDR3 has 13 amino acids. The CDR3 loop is CASKRSFASTQYF. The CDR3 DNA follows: TGTGCCAGCAAAAGGTCCTTTGCTAGTACGCAGTATTTT.

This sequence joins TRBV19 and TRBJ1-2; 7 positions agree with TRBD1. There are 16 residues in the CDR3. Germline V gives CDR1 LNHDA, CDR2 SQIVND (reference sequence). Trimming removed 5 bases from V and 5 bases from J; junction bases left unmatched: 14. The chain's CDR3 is CASSGRQGGIRYGYTF. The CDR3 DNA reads TGTGCCAGTAGTGGGAGACAGGGAGGGATTCGGTATGGCTACACCTTC. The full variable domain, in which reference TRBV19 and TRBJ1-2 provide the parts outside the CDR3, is DGGITQSPKYLFRKEGQNVTLSCEQNLNHDAMYWYRQDPGQGLRLIYYSQIVNDFQKGDIAEGYSVSREKKESFPLTVTSAQKNPTAFYLCASSGRQGGIRYGYTFGSGTRLTVV.

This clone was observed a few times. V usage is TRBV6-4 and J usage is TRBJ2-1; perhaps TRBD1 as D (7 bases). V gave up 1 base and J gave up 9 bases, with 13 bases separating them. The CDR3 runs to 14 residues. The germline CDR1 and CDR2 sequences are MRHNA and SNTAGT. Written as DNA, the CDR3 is TGTGCCAGCAGTGACTTGCAGGGGGGTACTGAGCAGTTCTTC. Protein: CASSDLQGGTEQFF.

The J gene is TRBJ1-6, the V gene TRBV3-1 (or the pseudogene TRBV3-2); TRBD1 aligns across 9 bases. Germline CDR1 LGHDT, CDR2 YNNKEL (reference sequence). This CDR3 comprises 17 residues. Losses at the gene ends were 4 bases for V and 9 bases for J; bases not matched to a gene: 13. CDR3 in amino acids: CASSPPTTGTGTSPLHF. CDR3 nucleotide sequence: TGTGCCAGCAGCCCCCCGACCACCGGGACAGGGACTTCACCCCTCCACTTT.

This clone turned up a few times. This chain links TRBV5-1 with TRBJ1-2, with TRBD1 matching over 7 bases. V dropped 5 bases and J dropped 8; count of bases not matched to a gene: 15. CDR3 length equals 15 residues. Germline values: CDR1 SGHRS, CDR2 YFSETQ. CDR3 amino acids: CASSAISTTGQGYTF. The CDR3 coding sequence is TGCGCCAGCAGTGCCATCTCCACGACAGGGCAAGGCTACACCTTC.

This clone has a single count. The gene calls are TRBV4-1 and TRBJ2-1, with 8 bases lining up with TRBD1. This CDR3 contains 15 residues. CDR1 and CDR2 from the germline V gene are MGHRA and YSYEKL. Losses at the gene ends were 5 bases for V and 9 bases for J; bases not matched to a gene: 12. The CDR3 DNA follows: TGCGCCAGCAGCTCGCGGCCGGGACAGGACATTGAGCAGTTCTTC. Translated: CASSSRPGQDIEQFF.

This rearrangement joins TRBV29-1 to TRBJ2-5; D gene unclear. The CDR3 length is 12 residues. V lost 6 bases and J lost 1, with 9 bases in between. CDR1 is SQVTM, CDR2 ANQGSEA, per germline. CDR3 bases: TGCAGCGTCATGGGCGCCCAAGAGACCCAGTACTTC. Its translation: CSVMGAQETQYF.

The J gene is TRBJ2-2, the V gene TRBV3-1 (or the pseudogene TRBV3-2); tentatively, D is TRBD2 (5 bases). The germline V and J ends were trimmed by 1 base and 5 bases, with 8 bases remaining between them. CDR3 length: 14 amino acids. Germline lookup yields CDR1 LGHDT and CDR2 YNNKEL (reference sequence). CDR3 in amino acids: CASSQGRKTGELFF. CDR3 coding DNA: TGTGCCAGCAGCCAAGGGAGGAAGACCGGGGAGCTGTTTTTT.

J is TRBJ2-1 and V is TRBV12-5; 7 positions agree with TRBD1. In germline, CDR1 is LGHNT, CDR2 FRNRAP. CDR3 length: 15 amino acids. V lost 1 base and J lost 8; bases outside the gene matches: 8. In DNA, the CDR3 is TGTGCTAGTGGTTTGGGTCTAGCCCAGGGGGATGAGCAGTTCTTC. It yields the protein CASGLGLAQGDEQFF. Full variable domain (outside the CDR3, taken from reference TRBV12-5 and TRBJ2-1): DARVTQTPRHKVTEMGQEVTMRCQPILGHNTVFWYRQTMMQGLELLAYFRNRAPLDDSGMPKDRFSAEMPDATLATLKIQPSEPRDSAVYFCASGLGLAQGDEQFFGPGTRLTVL.

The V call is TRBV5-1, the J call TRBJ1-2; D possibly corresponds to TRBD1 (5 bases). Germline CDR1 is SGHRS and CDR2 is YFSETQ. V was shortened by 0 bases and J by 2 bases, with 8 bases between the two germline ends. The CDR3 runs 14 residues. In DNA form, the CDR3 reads TGCGCCAGCAGCTTGGGCCGGGACAACTATGGCTACACCTTC. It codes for CASSLGRDNYGYTF.

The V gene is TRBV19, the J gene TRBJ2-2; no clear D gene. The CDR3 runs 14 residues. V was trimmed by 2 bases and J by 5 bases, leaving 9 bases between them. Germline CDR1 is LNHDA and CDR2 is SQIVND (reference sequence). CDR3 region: CASSIRQQTGELFF. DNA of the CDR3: TGTGCCAGTAGTATAAGGCAGCAGACCGGGGAGCTGTTTTTT.

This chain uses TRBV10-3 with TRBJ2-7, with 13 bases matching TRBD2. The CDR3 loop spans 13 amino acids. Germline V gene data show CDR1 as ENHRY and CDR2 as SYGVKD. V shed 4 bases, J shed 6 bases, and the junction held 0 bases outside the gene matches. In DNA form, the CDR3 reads TGTGCCATCAGTGGGACTAGCGGGAGCGAGCAGTACTTC. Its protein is CAISGTSGSEQYF.

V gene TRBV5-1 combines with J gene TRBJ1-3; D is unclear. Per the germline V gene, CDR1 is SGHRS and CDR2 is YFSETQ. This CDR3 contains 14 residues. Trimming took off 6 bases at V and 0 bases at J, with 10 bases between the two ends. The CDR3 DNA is TGCGCCAGCAAAGGACCGAGCTCTGGAAACACCATATATTTT. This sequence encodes CASKGPSSGNTIYF. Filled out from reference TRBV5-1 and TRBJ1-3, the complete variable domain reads KAGVTQTPRYLIKTRGQQVTLSCSPISGHRSVSWYQQTPGQGLQFLFEYFSETQRNKGNFPGRFSGRQFSNSRSEMNVSTLELGDSALYLCASKGPSSGNTIYFGEGSWLTVV.

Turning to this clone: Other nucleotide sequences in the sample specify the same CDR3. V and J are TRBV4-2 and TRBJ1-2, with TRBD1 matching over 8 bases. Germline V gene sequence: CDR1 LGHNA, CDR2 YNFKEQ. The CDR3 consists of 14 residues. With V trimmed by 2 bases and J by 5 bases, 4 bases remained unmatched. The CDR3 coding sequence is TGTGCCAGCAGCCAAAAACAGGGGGGATATGGCTACACCTTC. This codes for CASSQKQGGYGYTF.

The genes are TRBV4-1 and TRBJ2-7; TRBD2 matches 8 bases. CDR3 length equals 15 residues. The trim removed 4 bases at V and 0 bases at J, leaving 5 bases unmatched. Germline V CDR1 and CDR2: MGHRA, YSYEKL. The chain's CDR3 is CASSPSAGGSYEQYF. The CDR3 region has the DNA TGCGCCAGCAGCCCGTCCGCGGGAGGCTCCTACGAGCAGTACTTC.